The 11 T cell receptor beta chains presented below share a single source sample, sequenced in a study of beta chain features in type 1 diabetes. Every isolated RNA sample was fully reverse transcribed, so sequencing captured expressed TCRB transcripts. Some clones are missing from TCRdb's copy, which holds only in-frame ones; the method was immunoSEQ multiplex PCR. The sample has 130,000 or so clones; 15% to 20% are singletons. Notes on the study in general: Type 1 diabetes patients had TCRB CDR3s that were shorter (moderately but significantly so) in all four CD4+ subsets.

These receptors have no identified antigens. The sample was central memory CD4+ T cells from blood. The receptors were sampled from a young man with type 1 diabetes.

V gene TRBV19 combines with J gene TRBJ1-1, with 8 bases that match TRBD1. V was clipped by 1 base and J by 6 bases; unmatched bases: 4. Germline V lookup: CDR1 LNHDA, CDR2 SQIVND (reference sequence). The length of the CDR3 is 14 residues. The CDR3 DNA reads as TGTGCCAGTAGTATAGTCGGGGGACAGGCTGAAGCTTTCTTT. It yields the protein CASSIVGGQAEAFF.

The CDR3 DNA reads TGCAGCGTTGATGTCCAGGGCGTTTCAGCTTTCTTT. Protein sequence: CSVDVQGVSAFF. The chain combines TRBV29-1 with TRBJ1-1, with D perhaps TRBD1 (5 bases). CDR3 length: 12 amino acids. With 3 bases removed from V and 10 bases from J, the gap between germline ends came to 15 bases. Germline V gives CDR1 SQVTM, CDR2 ANQGSEA.

The rearrangement links TRBV10-2 to TRBJ2-5; D may be TRBD1 or TRBD2 (6 bases each). The last part of the DNA fits TRBJ2-7 better; the J call may be wrong. The length of the CDR3 is 15 residues. Germline V gives CDR1 WSHSY, CDR2 SAAADI. The CDR3 region is CASSDLTGATYEQYF. In nucleotides, the CDR3 is TGCGCCAGCAGTGATCTGACGGGGGCAACCTACGAGCAGTACTTC.

This clone was picked up many times. The V call is TRBV5-4, the J call TRBJ1-4, with D possibly TRBD1 on 6 matching bases. Per the germline V gene, CDR1 is SGHNT and CDR2 is YYREEE (reference sequence). The length of the CDR3 is 16 residues. Deletions cut 4 bases from V and 8 bases from J, with 21 bases between. CDR3 in amino acids: CASSMRNRAGSEKLFF. The CDR3, as DNA: TGTGCCAGCAGCATGCGGAACAGGGCGGGAAGCGAAAAACTGTTTTTT.

In the case of this clone: At one end, the junction sequence differs from germline, possibly due to a read error. The rearrangement links TRBV2 to TRBJ2-7, with no clear D. Germline values: CDR1 SNHLY, CDR2 FYNNEI. The CDR3 has 15 amino acids. This CDR3 is CASRELQSNSHEQYF. The CDR3 DNA is TGTGCCAGCAGAGAGCTGCAGAGTAACTCCCACGAGCAGTACTTC.

CDR3 in DNA: TGCGCCAGCAGCTCGACAGACAATGAGCAGTTCTTC. Protein product: CASSSTDNEQFF. V and J are TRBV5-1 and TRBJ2-1; D may be TRBD1 (5 bases). The CDR3 is 12 amino acids. Looked up from germline, CDR1 is SGHRS and CDR2 is YFSETQ. Trimming left V 3 bases short and J 5 bases short, with 6 bases between.

The chain links TRBV18 to TRBJ2-5, with D hard to call. The V gene lost 0 bases and the J gene lost 1 base, with 3 bases spanning the gap. The germline gives CDR1 KGHSH, CDR2 LQKENI. The CDR3 sequence is 13 residues long. The CDR3 reads CASSPPIQETQYF. The DNA of the CDR3 is TGTGCCAGCTCACCACCCATCCAAGAGACCCAGTACTTC.

The chain joins TRBV14 to TRBJ2-7; D gene uncertain. The ends were cut back, 4 bases at V and 0 bases at J, with 13 bases in the middle. This CDR3 spans 15 amino acids. Germline CDR1 reads SGHDN; CDR2 reads FVKESK. The CDR3 DNA reads TGTGCCAGCAGCCCGACACTGGACGGCTCCTACGAGCAGTACTTC. This codes for CASSPTLDGSYEQYF.

A few counts support this clone. The chain is built from TRBV2 and TRBJ2-4; 7 bases map to TRBD2. This CDR3 is 16 amino acids long. The germline CDR1 and CDR2 sequences are SNHLY and FYNNEI. V was clipped by 5 bases and J by 3 bases; unmatched bases: 10. CDR3 DNA: TGTGCCAGCAGTTTATATCCCCCGGGGGGCAAAAACATTCAGTACTTC. It translates to CASSLYPPGGKNIQYF. Full variable domain (rest looked up from reference TRBV2 and TRBJ2-4): EPEVTQTPSHQVTQMGQEVILRCVPISNHLYFYWYRQILGQKVEFLVSFYNNEISEKSEIFDDQFSVERPDGSNFTLKIRSTKLEDSAMYFCASSLYPPGGKNIQYFGAGTRLSVL.

V and J are TRBV19 and TRBJ2-1, with 8 positions matching TRBD1. Germline-derived CDR1 and CDR2 are LNHDA and SQIVND (reference sequence). The CDR3 consists of 14 residues. The V segment lost 3 bases and the J segment 9 bases; nucleotides outside the gene matches: 7. CDR3 coding DNA: TGTGCCAGTAGTATTGACAGGGGTTCAAGTGAGCAGTTCTTC. Protein sequence: CASSIDRGSSEQFF.

This clone appeared a few times. The rearrangement joins TRBV25-1 to TRBJ2-7; 10 nucleotides align to TRBD1. J was trimmed by 3 bases and V by 6 bases; bases with no gene match: 5. The CDR3 runs 14 residues. The germline V gene has CDR1 MGHDK and CDR2 SYGVNS. This CDR3 is CASRSTGGHYEQYF. CDR3 DNA: TGTGCCAGCAGGTCGACAGGGGGCCACTACGAGCAGTACTTC.